These 30 T cell receptor beta chains were sequenced from one sample in a study of cytomegalovirus exposure and HLA in healthy donors. The PCR used 60 Vbeta and 13 Jbeta primers. Sequenced by immunoSEQ multiplex PCR; TCRdb stores in-frame clones only, minus some. Counted here are around 300,000 clones, about 90% occurring once; the ten biggest clones make up roughly 2.3%. Sequenced sample: PBMCs. The receptors were gathered from a young woman in good health and CMV-seronegative.

The count of this clone is one. The genes are TRBV11-2 and TRBJ1-1; weak D call: TRBD1 (6 bases). Deletions cut 5 bases from V and 4 bases from J, with 17 bases between. CDR1 is SGHAT and CDR2 is FQNNGV in the germline V gene. CDR3 size: 15 residues. CDR3 region: CASSLLPGEGTEAFF. Written as DNA, the CDR3 is TGTGCCAGCAGCCTCCTTCCAGGGGAGGGCACTGAAGCTTTCTTT. The complete variable domain, with remaining parts taken from reference TRBV11-2 and TRBJ1-1, reads EAGVAQSPRYKIIEKRQSVAFWCNPISGHATLYWYQQILGQGPKLLIQFQNNGVVDDSQLPKDRFSAERLKGVDSTLKIQPAKLEDSAVYLCASSLLPGEGTEAFFGQGTRLTVV.

The J gene is TRBJ1-3, the V gene TRBV5-1, with 7 bases lining up with TRBD1. Germline V lookup: CDR1 SGHRS, CDR2 YFSETQ. Trimming took 3 bases from V and 2 from J; bases not matched to a gene: 5. The CDR3 is made up of 15 amino acids. In nucleotides, the CDR3 is TGCGCCAGCAGCTATGATGGGACAGCTGGAAACACCATATATTTT. Its translation is CASSYDGTAGNTIYF.

The chain employs TRBV2 and TRBJ1-1; TRBD1 matches at 8 bases. The CDR3 runs 13 residues. From germline, CDR1 is SNHLY and CDR2 FYNNEI. V was pared by 7 bases and J by 11 bases, with 12 bases of the junction left unmatched. CDR3 DNA sequence: TGTGCCAGCATATTTGACAGGGGCCTGGGGGCTTTCTTT. It codes for CASIFDRGLGAFF. The full variable domain, completed using reference TRBV2 and TRBJ1-1, is EPEVTQTPSHQVTQMGQEVILRCVPISNHLYFYWYRQILGQKVEFLVSFYNNEISEKSEIFDDQFSVERPDGSNFTLKIRSTKLEDSAMYFCASIFDRGLGAFFGQGTRLTVV.

The chain has TRBV10-1 and TRBJ2-5, with 11 nucleotides matching TRBD2. Germline V gene lookup returns CDR1 WNHNN and CDR2 SYGVQD (reference sequence). Losses at the gene ends were 5 bases for V and 2 bases for J; bases not matched to a gene: 4. The CDR3 is 15 residues long. The CDR3 coding sequence is TGCGCCAGCAGTAACGGACTAGCGGGTCAAGAGACCCAGTACTTC. Its translation: CASSNGLAGQETQYF.

The chain has TRBV5-4 and TRBJ1-1, with D perhaps TRBD1 (6 bases). This CDR3 spans 14 amino acids. Per the germline V gene, CDR1 is SGHNT and CDR2 is YYREEE (reference sequence). Trimming cost V 2 bases and J 3 bases, with 11 bases left between them. The CDR3 reads CASSLYAGDTEAFF. The CDR3 bases are TGTGCCAGCAGCTTATACGCAGGGGACACTGAAGCTTTCTTT.

V usage is TRBV11-2 and J usage is TRBJ2-1; 7 bases line up with TRBD2. Looked up from germline, CDR1 is SGHAT and CDR2 is FQNNGV. V was pared by 5 bases and J by 0 bases, with 16 bases of the junction left unmatched. The CDR3 has 19 amino acids. Here the CDR3 reads CASSDFLRAGDLSYNEQFF. As DNA, the CDR3 is TGTGCCAGCAGCGATTTCCTTCGCGCGGGGGACCTCTCCTACAATGAGCAGTTCTTC.

This chain joins TRBV6-6 and TRBJ2-3; perhaps TRBD2 as D (5 bases). Germline V lookup: CDR1 MNHNY, CDR2 SVGAGI (reference sequence). The V end lost 8 bases, the J end lost 6 bases, and 12 bases lay between the germline ends. CDR3 length equals 12 residues. In nucleotides, the CDR3 is TGTGCCAGCCAGAGGGAAGTGGATACGCAGTATTTT. It is translated as CASQREVDTQYF.

This chain connects TRBV2 to TRBJ2-1; a possible D gene is TRBD2 (6 bases). The CDR3 contains 15 residues. V was clipped by 7 bases and J by 8 bases, with 21 bases between them. Germline V gives CDR1 SNHLY, CDR2 FYNNEI. The CDR3 coding sequence is TGTGCCAGCAACCCCTGGGGACTTGGGGGTGATGAGCAGTTCTTC. Translation gives CASNPWGLGGDEQFF.

The chain has TRBV19 and TRBJ2-2, with 15 bases lining up with TRBD2. The CDR3 totals 18 residues. The germline V gene encodes CDR1 LNHDA and CDR2 SQIVND (reference sequence). V shed 5 bases and J 0 bases; nucleotides not matched to a gene: 4. The chain's CDR3 is CASSPGLAGGTNTGELFF. CDR3 in DNA: TGTGCCAGTAGTCCGGGACTAGCGGGGGGCACGAACACCGGGGAGCTGTTTTTT.

About this clone itself: The sample holds other DNA sequences that translate to the same CDR3. This chain uses TRBV2 with TRBJ1-5; 8 positions agree with TRBD1. Germline assignment: CDR1 SNHLY and CDR2 FYNNEI. The CDR3 is 15 residues long. V trimming: 3 bases; J trimming: 2 bases; junction bases outside the gene matches: 3. CDR3 sequence: CASSDGTGGNQPQHF. DNA for the CDR3: TGTGCCAGCAGTGATGGGACAGGAGGCAATCAGCCCCAGCATTTT.

CDR3 nucleotide sequence: TGTGCCAGCAGCCCGGAGTCGGTTTTTGAAGCTTTCTTT. Translated, it gives CASSPESVFEAFF. The V call is TRBV4-2, the J call TRBJ1-1; D uncertain. The CDR3 length is 13 residues. Germline V lookup: CDR1 LGHNA, CDR2 YNFKEQ. The ends were cut back, 4 bases at V and 7 bases at J, with 13 bases in the middle.

This clone appeared a single time. The chain carries TRBV7-6 and TRBJ1-3, with D maybe TRBD1 (6 bases). The CDR3 is 15 residues long. Germline CDR1 and CDR2: SGHVS and FNYEAQ. V was cut by 1 base and J by 0 bases, with 7 bases left in between. The CDR3 reads CASSLGGGSGNTIYF. The CDR3 DNA reads TGTGCCAGCAGCTTAGGAGGGGGCTCTGGAAACACCATATATTTT.

The V call is TRBV2, the J call TRBJ2-5; possibly TRBD2 for D (6 bases). This CDR3 has 14 amino acids. The ends were cut back, 3 bases at V and 1 base at J, with 9 bases in the middle. CDR1 is SNHLY and CDR2 is FYNNEI in the germline V gene. CDR3 loop: CASSDVGSQETQYF. CDR3 nucleotides: TGTGCCAGCAGTGATGTCGGGAGCCAAGAGACCCAGTACTTC.

V and J are TRBV4-1 and TRBJ2-1, with D uncertain. This CDR3 region has 13 residues. Germline values: CDR1 MGHRA, CDR2 YSYEKL. V was trimmed by 5 bases and J by 7 bases, leaving 12 bases between them. The chain's CDR3 is CASSAPGLNEQFF. CDR3 nucleotides: TGCGCCAGCAGCGCCCCAGGTTTGAATGAGCAGTTCTTC.

The chain combines TRBV7-2 with TRBJ1-2; tentative D call: TRBD1 (6 bases). V lost 6 bases to trimming and J lost 7 bases, with 18 bases between them. The CDR3 consists of 14 residues. Looked up from germline, CDR1 is SGHTA and CDR2 is FQGNSA. The CDR3 sequence: CASSLRGQGFGYTF. The CDR3 DNA is TGTGCCAGCAGTCTAAGGGGTCAGGGGTTTGGCTACACCTTC. Together with reference TRBV7-2 and TRBJ1-2, the CDR3 gives the full variable domain: GAGVSQSPSNKVTEKGKDVELRCDPISGHTALYWYRQSLGQGLEFLIYFQGNSAPDKSGLPSDRFSAERTGGSVSTLTIQRTQQEDSAVYLCASSLRGQGFGYTFGSGTRLTVV.

In this sample, this clone turned up a few times. The chain couples TRBV5-1 to TRBJ2-1, with 9 bases matching TRBD1. Germline V lookup: CDR1 SGHRS, CDR2 YFSETQ. V lost 0 bases and J lost 4; bases outside the gene matches: 2. The CDR3 covers 15 residues. The chain's CDR3 is CASSLEQGAYNEQFF. The CDR3 region has the DNA TGCGCCAGCAGCTTGGAACAGGGGGCATACAATGAGCAGTTCTTC. The entire variable domain, with the rest obtained from reference TRBV5-1 and TRBJ2-1, is as follows: KAGVTQTPRYLIKTRGQQVTLSCSPISGHRSVSWYQQTPGQGLQFLFEYFSETQRNKGNFPGRFSGRQFSNSRSEMNVSTLELGDSALYLCASSLEQGAYNEQFFGPGTRLTVL.

The chain combines TRBV4-2 with TRBJ2-1; TRBD1 matches 11 bases. Germline-derived CDR1 and CDR2 are LGHNA and YNFKEQ. The CDR3 has 16 amino acids. Trimming took 2 bases from V and 6 from J; bases not matched to a gene: 6. The CDR3 bases are TGTGCCAGCAGCCAATTCAGGGACAGGGGGGCCAATGAGCAGTTCTTC. Translated: CASSQFRDRGANEQFF.

The V and J genes are TRBV7-2 and TRBJ1-2; the match to TRBD1 covers 9 bases. The CDR3 consists of 15 residues. With V trimmed by 4 bases and J by 3 bases, 6 bases remained unmatched. The V gene's germline CDR1 is SGHTA and CDR2 FQGNSA. The CDR3 here is CASSSGGTGHYGYTF. The CDR3 DNA reads TGTGCCAGCAGCTCCGGGGGGACAGGGCACTATGGCTACACCTTC.

This chain connects TRBV28 to TRBJ1-6, with D perhaps TRBD1 (6 bases). The CDR3 contains 15 residues. CDR1 is MDHEN, CDR2 SYDVKM, per germline. Deletions cut 0 bases from V and 7 bases from J, with 10 bases between. CDR3 bases: TGTGCCAGCAGTTTATGGAGGCAGGGGAATTCACCCCTCCACTTT. Its protein product is CASSLWRQGNSPLHF.

The chain carries TRBV15 and TRBJ1-1; weak D call: TRBD1 (5 bases). The CDR3 has 16 residues. In germline, CDR1 is LNHNV, CDR2 YYDKDF (reference sequence). Trimming cost V 0 bases and J 0 bases, with 11 bases left between them. CDR3 nucleotides: TGTGCCACCAGCAGAGAAGCAGGGCTGGTGAACACTGAAGCTTTCTTT. It encodes CATSREAGLVNTEAFF.

The genes are TRBV4-1 and TRBJ2-3, with 10 positions matching TRBD2. CDR1 MGHRA and CDR2 YSYEKL come from the germline V gene. The V and J ends lost 1 base and 2 bases, in that order; junction bases with no gene match: 3. The CDR3 has 16 residues. In DNA form, the CDR3 reads TGCGCCAGCAGCCAAGTACTAGCGGGGATCACAGATACGCAGTATTTT. This codes for CASSQVLAGITDTQYF.

The chain joins TRBV7-3 to TRBJ2-7, with 10 bases matching TRBD2. Losses at the gene ends were 3 bases for V and 7 bases for J; bases not matched to a gene: 6. The CDR3 totals 14 residues. Germline CDR1 SGHTA, CDR2 FQGTGA. CDR3 DNA: TGTGCCAGCAGCTTGAGCGGGGGGGCGCGTGAGCAGTACTTC. Protein product: CASSLSGGAREQYF. Supplemented by reference TRBV7-3 and TRBJ2-7, the full variable domain reads GAGVSQTPSNKVTEKGKYVELRCDPISGHTALYWYRQSLGQGPEFLIYFQGTGAADDSGLPNDRFFAVRPEGSVSTLKIQRTERGDSAVYLCASSLSGGAREQYFGPGTRLTVT.

The CDR3 DNA reads TGTGCCAGCAGCTACTACAATGAGCAGTTCTTC. Translation gives CASSYYNEQFF. The genes are TRBV27 and TRBJ2-1; D is ambiguous. Per germline, CDR1 MNHEY and CDR2 SMNVEV (reference sequence). The CDR3 has 11 residues. Between the trimmed V and J ends, which lost 6 bases and 3 bases, there was a span of 3 bases.

This chain joins TRBV13 and TRBJ2-5; D is undetermined. Looked up from germline, CDR1 is PRHDT and CDR2 is FYEKMQ (reference sequence). V shed 4 bases and J shed 3 bases, with 12 bases lying between them. The CDR3 runs to 14 residues. Here the CDR3 DNA reads TGTGCCAGCAGCTACCTAGACGGTAAAGAGACCCAGTACTTC. Translation gives CASSYLDGKETQYF.

The V call is TRBV27, the J call TRBJ1-3, with TRBD1 matching over 7 bases. Germline-derived CDR1 and CDR2 are MNHEY and SMNVEV (reference sequence). J gave up 8 bases and V 5 bases, and 12 bases lay outside the gene matches. The CDR3 extends over 15 amino acids. CDR3 in amino acids: CASSLRGGGLDTIYF. CDR3 nucleotides: TGTGCCAGCAGTCTTCGTGGAGGGGGCTTAGACACCATATATTTT.

This sequence joins TRBV11-2 and TRBJ2-7; TRBD2 is a possible D gene (5 bases). Per the germline V gene, CDR1 is SGHAT and CDR2 is FQNNGV. V was cut by 5 bases and J by 4 bases, with 12 bases left in between. The CDR3 runs 13 residues. CDR3 sequence (DNA): TGTGCCAGCAGCCCCGACCGGGAATACGAGCAGTACTTC. Translation gives CASSPDREYEQYF.

The chain uses TRBV5-1 and TRBJ1-2; D remains unclear. Trimming left V 3 bases short and J 8 bases short, with 14 bases between. The germline V gene encodes CDR1 SGHRS and CDR2 YFSETQ. The CDR3 is 13 amino acids. CDR3 residues: CASSSGQLVGYTF. The CDR3 DNA reads as TGCGCCAGCAGCTCGGGTCAATTGGTGGGCTACACCTTC.

The chain carries TRBV6-5 and TRBJ1-1; the match to TRBD1 covers 7 bases. This CDR3 is 12 amino acids long. Germline CDR1 and CDR2: MNHEY and SVGAGI. V was clipped by 4 bases and J by 6 bases; unmatched bases: 2. CDR3 nucleotide sequence: TGTGCCAGCAGTTCAGGGGGTGCTGAAGCTTTCTTT. Translating gives CASSSGGAEAFF.

V gene TRBV27 combines with J gene TRBJ2-6; tentative D call: TRBD1 (6 bases). Trimming took off 1 base at V and 0 bases at J, with 10 bases between the two ends. Germline V CDR1 and CDR2: MNHEY, SMNVEV (reference sequence). This CDR3 comprises 17 residues. DNA for the CDR3: TGTGCCAGCAGTTTATTAGGGGGTTTCTCTGGGGCCAACGTCCTGACTTTC. Translated: CASSLLGGFSGANVLTF. Complete variable domain (other parts from reference TRBV27 and TRBJ2-6): EAQVTQNPRYLITVTGKKLTVTCSQNMNHEYMSWYRQDPGLGLRQIYYSMNVEVTDKGDVPEGYKVSRKEKRNFPLILESPSPNQTSLYFCASSLLGGFSGANVLTFGAGSRLTVL.

This sequence joins TRBV27 and TRBJ1-1; D possibly corresponds to TRBD1 (5 bases). This CDR3 is built from 13 residues. Germline V gives CDR1 MNHEY, CDR2 SMNVEV (reference sequence). V lost 8 bases and J 6 bases, leaving 16 bases between the germline ends. The CDR3 protein is CASLTQGNAEAFF. In DNA form, the CDR3 reads TGTGCCAGCCTAACTCAGGGTAATGCTGAAGCTTTCTTT.